These T cell receptor beta chains were read from a single sample in a study of vaccination and CD4 T cells after COVID-19. Their cognate antigens are unknown. TCRdb reprocessed the PCR reads via MiXCR and lists one record per CDR3 protein. The sample records roughly 14,000 distinct CDR3 sequences, around 49% being singletons. Here the sequenced sample was CD4+ T cells from blood, cultured in vitro, taken before SARS-CoV-2 vaccination. These receptors came from a human donor who had recovered from COVID-19. CDR3s include the opening cysteine and the closing phenylalanine or tryptophan. Fields, in order: clone size, J gene, V gene, D gene, CDR3 DNA, CDR3 protein. The D gene is left open where the match is weak. The size of a clone is reported for some rows only, either as once, few or many, or as a class for expanded clones.

size: -; J: TRBJ1-1; V: TRBV6-1; D: -; DNA: TGTGCCAGCGGGCAGGGAGGAAGGAACACTGAAGCTTTCTTT; CDR3: CASGQGGRNTEAFF
size: few; J: TRBJ2-2; V: TRBV15; D: -; DNA: TGTGCCACCAGCAGAGGGAGGGGGGTTTCCGACACCGGGGAGCTGTTTTTT; CDR3: CATSRGRGVSDTGELFF
size: few; J: TRBJ2-2; V: TRBV28; D: TRBD1; DNA: TGTGCCAGCGAGAAAGGGACAGGATACACCGGGGAGCTGTTTTTT; CDR3: CASEKGTGYTGELFF
size: -; J: TRBJ1-1; V: TRBV29-1; D: TRBD1; DNA: TGCAGCGTACTACAGGGGGGCGCTGAAGCTTTCTTT; CDR3: CSVLQGGAEAFF
size: few; J: TRBJ1-5; V: TRBV7-3; D: TRBD1; DNA: TGTGCCAGCAGCCTAACAGGGGATAGCAATCAGCCCCAGCATTTT; CDR3: CASSLTGDSNQPQHF
size: -; J: TRBJ2-2; V: TRBV12-3/TRBV12-4; D: TRBD1; DNA: TGTGCCAGCAGTTTAGGAGGGGGCCCCGGGGAGCTGTTTTTT; CDR3: CASSLGGGPGELFF
size: -; J: TRBJ2-7; V: TRBV28; D: -; DNA: TGTGCCAGCAGTTTAACGGGACACGGACTCTACGAGCAGTACTTC; CDR3: CASSLTGHGLYEQYF
size: -; J: TRBJ2-7; V: TRBV6-1; D: TRBD1; DNA: TGTGCCAGCAGGGGACAGGGGGCTTACGAGCAGTACTTC; CDR3: CASRGQGAYEQYF
size: -; J: TRBJ2-2; V: TRBV24-1; D: TRBD2; DNA: TGTGCCACCAGTGATCGGACTAGCGGGAGGGCCCAGGGCACCGGGGAGCTGTTTTTT; CDR3: CATSDRTSGRAQGTGELFF
size: few; J: TRBJ1-2; V: TRBV4-1; D: -; DNA: TGCGCCAGCAGCCAAGGGCTCACGGGACAAGTCTATGGCTACACCTTC; CDR3: CASSQGLTGQVYGYTF
size: -; J: TRBJ2-1; V: TRBV28; D: TRBD2; DNA: TGTGCCAGCAGCATTCCGGGACTAGCGGGAGGGCCTAACGTCCATGAGCAGTTCTTC; CDR3: CASSIPGLAGGPNVHEQFF
size: -; J: TRBJ1-1; V: TRBV7-9; D: -; DNA: TGTGCGGGGTTTAGGATTGAAGCTTTCTTT; CDR3: CAGFRIEAFF
size: once; J: TRBJ1-5; V: TRBV16; D: -; DNA: TGTGCCAGCAGCCAAGACAGGCGGAATCAGCCCCAGCATTTT; CDR3: CASSQDRRNQPQHF
size: few; J: TRBJ1-2; V: TRBV2; D: TRBD1; DNA: TGTGCCAGCAGTGTCCCAAAGGGACAGGGGTACTATGGCTACACCTTC; CDR3: CASSVPKGQGYYGYTF
size: -; J: TRBJ2-3; V: TRBV18; D: -; DNA: TGTGCCAGCTCACCTAACCTGGCAAGCACAGATACGCAGTATTTT; CDR3: CASSPNLASTDTQYF
size: medium-sized; J: TRBJ2-1; V: TRBV15; D: TRBD2; DNA: TGTGCCACCAGGCGGGAGAGCTCCTACAATGAGCAGTTCTTC; CDR3: CATRRESSYNEQFF
size: -; J: TRBJ1-5; V: TRBV7-9; D: TRBD1; DNA: TGTGCCAGCAGCTTAGGGCAGGGGGGGCAGCCCCAGCATTTT; CDR3: CASSLGQGGQPQHF
size: few; J: TRBJ1-1; V: TRBV11-1; D: TRBD1; DNA: TGTGCCAGCAGCTTGGGACAGATGAACACTGAAGCTTTCTTT; CDR3: CASSLGQMNTEAFF
size: once; J: TRBJ2-7; V: TRBV27; D: -; DNA: TGTGCCAGCAGTGTGACTGGGAAGGGGCAGTACTTC; CDR3: CASSVTGKGQYF
size: -; J: TRBJ2-7; V: TRBV7-8; D: -; DNA: TGTGCCAGCAGCTTAGGGGGGCTTTCCGAGCAGTACTTC; CDR3: CASSLGGLSEQYF
size: -; J: TRBJ1-1; V: TRBV11-3; D: -; DNA: TGTGCCAGCAGCTTCGGGGCGCGGGACACTGAAGCTTTCTTT; CDR3: CASSFGARDTEAFF
size: -; J: TRBJ2-1; V: TRBV25-1; D: -; DNA: TGTGCCAGCAGTCCCAACGGGGACGTTAGCAATGAGCAGTTCTTC; CDR3: CASSPNGDVSNEQFF
size: -; J: TRBJ1-2; V: TRBV7-2; D: TRBD1; DNA: TGTGCCAGCAGCCTCCGTCCGGGACAGGGGGCGAATGGCTACACCTTC; CDR3: CASSLRPGQGANGYTF
size: -; J: TRBJ1-1; V: TRBV6-1; D: -; DNA: TGTGCCAGCAGAGCTGACAGCCCTGAAGCTTTCTTT; CDR3: CASRADSPEAFF
size: few; J: TRBJ1-2; V: TRBV7-2; D: -; DNA: TGTGCCAGCAGCTTATCTCCACTAGAGAACTATGGCTACACCTTC; CDR3: CASSLSPLENYGYTF
size: -; J: TRBJ1-2; V: TRBV29-1; D: -; DNA: TGCAGCGTTGAGCCCGTAGGGCGATCCTATGGCTACACCTTC; CDR3: CSVEPVGRSYGYTF
size: -; J: TRBJ2-7; V: TRBV20-1; D: TRBD1; DNA: TGCAGTGCTCGGGACAGGGAATTTCCCTACGAGCAGTACTTC; CDR3: CSARDREFPYEQYF
size: -; J: TRBJ1-2; V: TRBV19; D: TRBD1; DNA: TGTGCCAGCGAGGATAGGGGGCAAGGCTACACCTTC; CDR3: CASEDRGQGYTF
size: -; J: TRBJ1-5; V: TRBV28; D: -; DNA: TGTGCCAGCAGTGGGGGGACCAATCAGCCCCAGCATTTT; CDR3: CASSGGTNQPQHF
size: few; J: TRBJ1-5; V: TRBV21-1; D: -; DNA: TGTGCCAGCAGCCCCAGAGTATATAGCAATCAGCCCCAGCATTTT; CDR3: CASSPRVYSNQPQHF
size: once; J: TRBJ1-5; V: TRBV7-2; D: -; DNA: TGTGCCAGCAGCTTAATTGGCGGGGGGAACAATCAGCCCCAGCATTTT; CDR3: CASSLIGGGNNQPQHF
size: once; J: TRBJ2-2; V: TRBV7-3; D: TRBD1; DNA: TGTGCCAGCAGTCGACAGGGATTGTCTGGAGCCGGGGAGCTGTTTTTT; CDR3: CASSRQGLSGAGELFF
size: -; J: TRBJ1-5; V: TRBV10-3; D: TRBD1; DNA: TGTGCCGCTAAAAACAGGGGTAGCCAGCCCCAGCATTTT; CDR3: CAAKNRGSQPQHF
size: -; J: TRBJ2-5; V: TRBV15; D: -; DNA: TGTGCCACCAGCGGGGGCGGTGTCGGAGAGACCCAGTACTTC; CDR3: CATSGGGVGETQYF
size: -; J: TRBJ2-7; V: TRBV20-1; D: TRBD2; DNA: TGCAGTGCTAGAGACCGAAGGGGACTAACAGGCGAGCAGTACTTC; CDR3: CSARDRRGLTGEQYF
size: medium-sized; J: TRBJ1-2; V: TRBV27; D: TRBD1; DNA: TGTGCCAGCAGCCACAGGGGGGGGCCCCGAGTAAGGAGAGGCTACACCTTC; CDR3: CASSHRGGPRVRRGYTF
size: -; J: TRBJ2-1; V: TRBV7-9; D: TRBD2; DNA: TGTGCCAGCAGTCTCGGACTAGCAGGAGATTCTGAGCAGTTCTTC; CDR3: CASSLGLAGDSEQFF
size: few; J: TRBJ2-3; V: TRBV6-2/TRBV6-3; D: TRBD2; DNA: TGTGCCAGCAGCTTAGCGGGAAATACGCAGTATTTT; CDR3: CASSLAGNTQYF
size: -; J: TRBJ2-1; V: TRBV11-3; D: -; DNA: TGTGCCAGCAGCTTGGGGGTCCTCTACAATGAGCAGTTCTTC; CDR3: CASSLGVLYNEQFF
size: -; J: TRBJ1-5; V: TRBV6-1; D: -; DNA: TGTGCCAGCAGTGCGGACCCTCAGCGCAATCAGCCCCAGCATTTT; CDR3: CASSADPQRNQPQHF
size: few; J: TRBJ1-3; V: TRBV6-4; D: -; DNA: TGTGCCAGCAGCAGGGGAGAGGGAAACACCATATATTTT; CDR3: CASSRGEGNTIYF
size: -; J: TRBJ2-7; V: TRBV24-1; D: TRBD1; DNA: TGTGCCACCAGTGACGACAGGGGAGGCTACGAGCAGTACTTC; CDR3: CATSDDRGGYEQYF
size: -; J: TRBJ1-2; V: TRBV7-8; D: -; DNA: TGTGCCAGCAGCTTAGGGTTAGAGCCTGGCTACACCTTC; CDR3: CASSLGLEPGYTF
size: -; J: TRBJ1-6; V: TRBV27; D: -; DNA: TGTGCCAGCAGTTTATCTCTGCGGGGTAGCTATAATTCACCCCTCCACTTT; CDR3: CASSLSLRGSYNSPLHF
size: few; J: TRBJ1-5; V: TRBV5-4; D: -; DNA: TGTGCCAGCAGTCAAGACGGGGGGCTGACTCAGCCCCAGCATTTT; CDR3: CASSQDGGLTQPQHF
size: -; J: TRBJ2-3; V: TRBV7-3; D: -; DNA: TGTGCCAGCAGTAAAGGTGTAGGGTCCACAGATACGCAGTATTTT; CDR3: CASSKGVGSTDTQYF
size: -; J: TRBJ1-5; V: TRBV2; D: -; DNA: TGTGCCAGCAGTGAAGGTGGGCCCCAGCATTTT; CDR3: CASSEGGPQHF
size: few; J: TRBJ2-1; V: TRBV6-1; D: TRBD2; DNA: TGTGCCAGCAGCGAGGCCGGGACTAGCGGGAGTCGGAGGTTCTTC; CDR3: CASSEAGTSGSRRFF
size: -; J: TRBJ1-1; V: TRBV27; D: -; DNA: TGTGCCAGCAGTTTATCCCCCGGGGGGCGGAACACTGAAGCTTTCTTT; CDR3: CASSLSPGGRNTEAFF
size: few; J: TRBJ2-3; V: TRBV7-3; D: TRBD2; DNA: TGTGCCAGCAGCGCGACTAGCGGGAGGACAGATACGCAGTATTTT; CDR3: CASSATSGRTDTQYF
size: -; J: TRBJ2-7; V: TRBV29-1; D: TRBD2; DNA: TGCAGCGTCGGGACTAGCGGGAGCTACGAGCAGTACTTC; CDR3: CSVGTSGSYEQYF
size: -; J: TRBJ1-5; V: TRBV30; D: -; DNA: TGTGCCTGGAGTGTAAGTAGCAATCAGCCCCAGCATTTT; CDR3: CAWSVSSNQPQHF
size: -; J: TRBJ2-3; V: TRBV19; D: -; DNA: TGTGCCAGTAGTGCTGTGTTCAACCAGAGGCCCCCAGATACGCAGTATTTT; CDR3: CASSAVFNQRPPDTQYF
size: -; J: TRBJ1-5; V: TRBV6-4; D: -; DNA: TGTGCCAGCAGTGAGGGTGCGGGTCAGCCCCAGCATTTT; CDR3: CASSEGAGQPQHF